This TCR beta chain was profiled in a study of identical twins. The study's findings and limits: Models underpredicted monozygotic twin sharing of out-of-frame TCR alpha. Beta clonotypes that were abundant in cord blood contained fewer insertions, a pattern absent from memory repertoires.

Unique molecular identifiers were present on the cDNA, and a universal primer site came from template switching. Using its own MiXCR run on the 5' RACE reads, TCRdb lists one record per CDR3 protein. Seen here are roughly 1,500,000 distinct CDR3 sequences, about 32% observed once, and the top ten hold about 0.25%. The germline V gene has CDR1 DFQATT and CDR2 SNEGSKA (reference sequence). The CDR3 has 14 amino acids. Trimming cost V 6 bases and J 1 base, with 15 bases left between them. Only healthy Caucasians were included as donors. Comment on this clonotype: The target antigen is unknown.

The receptor was isolated from a newborn girl in good health. Sample: cord blood. The rearrangement uses TRBV20-1 and TRBJ1-2, with D uncertain. The CDR3 loop reads CSAPTATVNYGYTF. In DNA form, the CDR3 reads TGCAGTGCCCCCACAGCAACCGTTAACTATGGCTACACCTTC.